This T cell receptor beta chain was obtained from a study of identical twins. Germline CDR1 SQVTM, CDR2 ANQGSEA. CDR3 length: 14 residues. The V gene lost 7 bases and the J gene lost 6 bases, with 22 bases spanning the gap. One entry per CDR3 protein results from TCRdb running MiXCR on the 5' RACE reads. The top ten hold about 1.9% of the sample, which has 210,000 or so distinct CDR3 sequences, more than 6.5% seen once. This clonotype turned up a few times. These data were likewise used in another study, on yellow fever vaccine responses in identical twins.

V and J are TRBV29-1 and TRBJ2-7; possible D gene TRBD2, 6 bases. This receptor was identified in a woman between 18 and 29 years old in good health. Sequencing used memory (CD45RO+) T cells sorted from blood. This chain's CDR3 is CSADALGGTGEQYF. The CDR3 DNA is TGCAGCGCCGACGCCCTAGGAGGGACTGGCGAGCAGTACTTC.